A single sample is the source of the 30 T cell receptor beta chains below, sequenced in a study of high-grade serous ovarian cancer treatment subgroups (dated by TCRdb to about 2021). Tumor samples were obtained before definitive surgery or chemotherapy. The library came from the immunoSEQ multiplex PCR assay. Imported from immuneACCESS, the table was reduced by TCRdb to in-frame sequences with V and J called. These copies leave out some clones; in studies compared against another copy, an unresolved V gene accounts for under half, and the cause of the remainder is not known. The sample table records about 12,000 clones; approximately 88% of these occur just once. Around 3% of the sample lies in the top ten. Sequencing was done on a sample of tumor tissue. Receptors originate from a human donor with high-grade serous ovarian cancer.

The J gene is TRBJ2-5, the V gene TRBV5-1; 7 bases map to TRBD1. CDR3 size: 14 residues. V gave up 5 bases and J gave up 1 base; unmatched junction bases: 5. Germline CDR1 and CDR2: SGHRS and YFSETQ. The CDR3 region is CASRPGTVQETQYF. In nucleotides, the CDR3 is TGCGCCAGCAGACCGGGGACAGTCCAAGAGACCCAGTACTTC.

V usage is TRBV5-1 and J usage is TRBJ2-3, with TRBD1 matching over 8 bases. The germline V gene encodes CDR1 SGHRS and CDR2 YFSETQ. This CDR3 comprises 15 residues. Trimming took 4 bases from V and 2 from J; bases not matched to a gene: 6. The CDR3 loop is CASSDRGRDTDTQYF. CDR3 nucleotides: TGCGCCAGCAGCGACAGGGGAAGGGACACAGATACGCAGTATTTT.

This clone was found a few times. The rearrangement joins TRBV30 to TRBJ1-5, with D possibly TRBD1 on 6 matching bases. The CDR3 runs to 14 residues. Germline CDR1 GTSNPN, CDR2 SVGIG (reference sequence). The V and J ends lost 0 bases and 5 bases respectively, with 11 bases between them. The CDR3 protein is CAWSVGTGYQPQHF. In DNA, the CDR3 is TGTGCCTGGAGTGTCGGCACAGGGTATCAGCCCCAGCATTTT.

The rearrangement joins TRBV2 to TRBJ1-5; D perhaps matches TRBD1 (5 bases). CDR3 length: 13 amino acids. Trimming pared 9 bases from V and 5 bases from J, leaving 14 bases between. Germline CDR1 SNHLY, CDR2 FYNNEI. CDR3 nucleotide sequence: TGTGCCAGTAGAGTAGGGACCCATCAGCCCCAGCATTTT. Translated, it gives CASRVGTHQPQHF.

The chain links TRBV6-5 to TRBJ1-3, with TRBD1 matching 8 bases. The CDR3 is 14 residues long. Trimming took 4 bases from V and 8 from J; bases not matched to a gene: 7. CDR1 and CDR2 from the germline V gene are MNHEY and SVGAGI. CDR3 protein: CASSFRQGTHTIYF. CDR3 bases: TGTGCCAGCAGTTTCCGACAGGGGACCCACACCATATATTTT.

The V and J genes are TRBV6-5 and TRBJ1-4; D might be TRBD1 (5 bases). CDR3 length equals 14 residues. Germline CDR1 is MNHEY and CDR2 is SVGAGI. V dropped 2 bases and J dropped 6 bases, with 10 bases sitting between them. CDR3 in DNA: TGTGCCAGCAGTTACGGGGGTCCCTATGAAAAACTGTTTTTT. This gives the protein CASSYGGPYEKLFF.

The chain combines TRBV30 with TRBJ2-5; the D is unclear. CDR1 and CDR2 from the germline V gene are GTSNPN and SVGIG (reference sequence). This CDR3 has 15 amino acids. The V gene lost 0 bases and the J gene lost 1 base, with 12 bases spanning the gap. The CDR3 DNA is TGTGCCTGGAGTGTTGGATTCACCACCCAAGAGACCCAGTACTTC. Encoded protein: CAWSVGFTTQETQYF.

Here the CDR3 reads CALSGGVEETQYF. The CDR3 DNA follows: TGTGCTCTTTCCGGGGGAGTTGAGGAGACCCAGTACTTC. The chain employs TRBV7-7 and TRBJ2-5, with a tentative D call TRBD2 (6 bases). The CDR3 has 13 residues. CDR1 and CDR2 from the germline V gene are SSHAT and FNYEAQ (reference sequence).

This clone was seen more than once but under ten times. The V gene is TRBV29-1, the J gene TRBJ2-7; no reliable D call. With 4 bases removed from V and 1 base from J, the gap between germline ends came to 11 bases. Germline CDR1 and CDR2: SQVTM and ANQGSEA. This CDR3 comprises 13 residues. DNA for the CDR3: TGCAGCGTTGCGATACAGAGTTCCTACGAGCAGTACTTC. Translation: CSVAIQSSYEQYF.

The chain carries TRBV4-3 and TRBJ2-1, with 10 bases aligning to TRBD2. V was clipped by 0 bases and J by 7 bases; unmatched bases: 6. The CDR3 is 16 amino acids. CDR1 is LGHNA, CDR2 YSLEER, per germline. CDR3 sequence reads: CASSQDEAGGRNEQFF. The CDR3 DNA reads TGCGCCAGCAGCCAAGACGAAGCGGGGGGGCGAAATGAGCAGTTCTTC.

V and J are TRBV7-3 and TRBJ1-5; no clear D gene. The CDR3 sequence is 13 residues long. V dropped 0 bases and J dropped 6 bases, with 6 bases sitting between them. Germline V gene sequence: CDR1 SGHTA, CDR2 FQGTGA. The CDR3 loop is CASSLTGGQPQHF. The CDR3 region has the DNA TGTGCCAGCAGCTTAACAGGAGGTCAGCCCCAGCATTTT.

The J gene is TRBJ1-2, the V gene TRBV5-4, with D maybe TRBD1 (5 bases). V dropped 3 bases and J dropped 8 bases, with 11 bases sitting between them. There are 12 residues in the CDR3. The germline V gene encodes CDR1 SGHNT and CDR2 YYREEE (reference sequence). The CDR3 DNA sequence: TGTGCCAGCAGCTCGGGGGTAGCGGGCTACACCTTC. Its translation is CASSSGVAGYTF.

The chain uses TRBV7-2 and TRBJ2-4; a possible D gene is TRBD1 (8 bases). The length of the CDR3 is 16 residues. Germline CDR1 and CDR2: SGHTA and FQGNSA. V gave up 1 base and J gave up 3 bases, with 13 bases separating them. The DNA of the CDR3 is TGTGCCAGCAGCTTAGTCACAGGGGGGGTCAAAAACATTCAGTACTTC. This encodes CASSLVTGGVKNIQYF.

The chain has TRBV7-2 and TRBJ2-6; D not certain. Germline V gene data show CDR1 as SGHTA and CDR2 as FQGNSA. This CDR3 has 15 residues. V gave up 1 base and J gave up 0 bases, with 4 bases separating them. This CDR3 is CASSLEHSGANVLTF. CDR3 sequence (DNA): TGTGCCAGCAGCTTAGAGCACTCTGGGGCCAACGTCCTGACTTTC.

This clone showed up just once. The gene calls are TRBV28 and TRBJ2-7; D unresolved. Trimming removed 3 bases at V and 6 bases at J, with 15 bases between. The CDR3 spans 14 residues. The germline V gene has CDR1 MDHEN and CDR2 SYDVKM. Here the CDR3 DNA reads TGTGCCAGCAGTTTCCGGTTTCTCAGTCGCGAGCAGTACGTC. It specifies CASSFRFLSREQYV.

The chain recombines TRBV6-4 with TRBJ2-3, with 9 bases fitting TRBD2. Germline assignment: CDR1 MRHNA and CDR2 SNTAGT. The CDR3 totals 16 residues. The ends lost 0 bases at V and 5 bases at J; junction bases unmatched: 6. The CDR3 sequence is CASSDSERGAIDTQYF. The CDR3 nucleotides read TGTGCCAGCAGTGACTCAGAGCGGGGGGCAATAGATACGCAGTATTTT.

J is TRBJ2-2 and V is TRBV4-3; TRBD2 aligns across 8 bases. This CDR3 is 14 amino acids long. J was trimmed by 6 bases and V by 1 base; bases with no gene match: 1. Germline V gene sequence: CDR1 LGHNA, CDR2 YSLEER. Written as DNA, the CDR3 is TGCGCCAGCAGCCAAGCGGGGGGGCCCGGGGAGCTGTTTTTT. Translated, it gives CASSQAGGPGELFF.

V and J are TRBV19 and TRBJ1-1; a possible D gene is TRBD1 (6 bases). The germline CDR1 and CDR2 sequences are LNHDA and SQIVND (reference sequence). CDR3 size: 16 residues. V lost 3 bases and J lost 1, with 15 bases in between. The CDR3 nucleotides read TGTGCCAGTAGTATGGGCGCGCAGGGGTCGAACACTGAAGCTTTCTTT. It codes for CASSMGAQGSNTEAFF.

As concerns this clone: Other nucleotide sequences from this sample produce the same CDR3. The chain couples TRBV19 to TRBJ1-2; 7 nucleotides align to TRBD1. V lost 6 bases and J lost 4; bases outside the gene matches: 5. CDR3 length equals 13 residues. The germline V gene has CDR1 LNHDA and CDR2 SQIVND (reference sequence). CDR3: CASSHRGSYGYTF. CDR3 nucleotide sequence: TGTGCCAGTAGCCACAGGGGTTCCTATGGCTACACCTTC.

V is TRBV7-8 and J is TRBJ1-4; D gene ambiguous. Germline assignment: CDR1 SGHVS and CDR2 FQNEAQ. The CDR3 covers 15 residues. Trimming cost V 0 bases and J 7 bases, with 12 bases left between them. The CDR3 sequence is CASSLARSELEKLFF. The CDR3 DNA follows: TGTGCCAGCAGCTTAGCGAGGTCAGAGCTTGAAAAACTGTTTTTT.

The chain carries TRBV2 and TRBJ1-6; D may be TRBD1 (5 bases). CDR1 and CDR2 (germline): SNHLY, FYNNEI. The CDR3 has 14 amino acids. V was pared by 8 bases and J by 3 bases, with 11 bases between. The DNA of the CDR3 is TGTGCCAGCGGGGGACCGGACTATAATTCACCCCTCCACTTT. Its protein is CASGGPDYNSPLHF.

The chain is built from TRBV4-3 and TRBJ1-4, with TRBD1 matching 7 bases. Unmatched junction bases numbered 13, after V lost 6 bases and J lost 0 bases. Germline V CDR1 and CDR2: LGHNA, YSLEER. The CDR3 contains 18 residues. The DNA for the CDR3 is TGCGCCAGCAGTATCTCTTATGGTCAGGGGGCAACTAATGAAAAACTGTTTTTT. Residues: CASSISYGQGATNEKLFF.

This chain links TRBV6-1 with TRBJ2-5, with 8 bases identical to TRBD2. The CDR3 loop spans 20 amino acids. V gave up 0 bases and J gave up 5 bases; unmatched junction bases: 20. The germline gives CDR1 MNHNS, CDR2 SASEGT. The CDR3 DNA reads as TGTGCCAGCAGTGAAGCGCCCCCCAGTGGAGTAGCGGGGCAGAGGGAGACCCAGTACTTC. Protein sequence: CASSEAPPSGVAGQRETQYF.

Written as DNA, the CDR3 is TGTGCCAGTACCCGACTTAGCGGGGGACGCGCCGGGGAGCTGTTTTTT. It encodes CASTRLSGGRAGELFF. The genes are TRBV19 and TRBJ2-2; TRBD2 matches 9 bases. Germline CDR1 is LNHDA and CDR2 is SQIVND (reference sequence). Trimming took 7 bases from V and 6 from J; bases not matched to a gene: 12. CDR3 length equals 16 residues.

With regard to this clone: An end of the junction does not agree with germline; a read error may underlie this. J is TRBJ2-5 and V is TRBV11-2, with D perhaps TRBD1 (6 bases). The CDR3 extends over 15 amino acids. In germline, CDR1 is SGHAT, CDR2 FQNNGV. The CDR3 is CTSSRRDKKRETQYF. In DNA, the CDR3 is TGTACCAGCAGCCGTCGGGACAAGAAAAGGGAGACCCAGTACTTC.

The chain carries TRBV7-9 and TRBJ2-5, with 9 positions matching TRBD1. The closer fit of TRBJ2-7 to the DNA end suggests the J call may be wrong. Per germline, CDR1 SEHNR and CDR2 FQNEAQ (reference sequence). This CDR3 has 14 residues. CDR3 sequence (DNA): TGTGCCAGCAGCTTAGTGGGACAGGGTGGCGAGCAGTACTTC. Translating it yields CASSLVGQGGEQYF.

The CDR3 protein is CASSVGGGNTIYF. The CDR3 nucleotides read TGTGCCAGCAGCGTGGGCGGTGGAAACACCATATATTTT. J is TRBJ1-3 and V is TRBV9, with D uncertain. The CDR3 consists of 13 residues. Trimming shortened V by 2 bases and J by 3 bases, and 6 bases separated the two germline ends. CDR1 is SGDLS and CDR2 is YYNGEE in the germline V gene.

This clone was detected a few times. The chain uses TRBV5-1 and TRBJ1-1, with D possibly being TRBD1 (6 bases). The CDR3 is 15 amino acids. Looked up from germline, CDR1 is SGHRS and CDR2 is YFSETQ. Trimming took 3 bases from V and 1 from J, leaving 13 bases between them. The CDR3, as DNA: TGCGCCAGCAGCTCGAAGGGGGTCACGAACACTGAAGCTTTCTTT. It codes for CASSSKGVTNTEAFF.

This sequence joins TRBV11-2 and TRBJ2-7; D may be TRBD1 (5 bases). Trimming removed 5 bases from V and 3 bases from J, with 11 bases in between. Per the germline V gene, CDR1 is SGHAT and CDR2 is FQNNGV. The CDR3 covers 13 residues. The CDR3 spells CASSTQVSYEQYV. The DNA of the CDR3 is TGTGCCAGCAGCACACAGGTTAGCTACGAGCAGTACGTC.

CDR3 amino acids: CASSRTENTEAFF. CDR3 nucleotides: TGTGCCAGCAGTCGGACGGAGAACACTGAAGCTTTCTTT. The chain links TRBV6-6 to TRBJ1-1; D call uncertain. Germline lookup yields CDR1 MNHNY and CDR2 SVGAGI (reference sequence). This CDR3 has 13 amino acids. V gave up 5 bases and J gave up 1 base, with 8 bases separating them.